These T cell receptor beta chains were read from a single sample in a study of Ad26.COV2.S vaccination and SARS-CoV-2 variants. This table comes from immunoSEQ multiplex PCR, and its TCRdb copy is limited to in-frame clones, with some not included. The sample holds approximately 410,000 clones, 92% seen once. The source was peripheral blood, collected in a trial of Ad26.COV2.S vaccine versus placebo. Every receptor here comes from a person aged 18-60 years who received the Ad26.COV2.S COVID-19 vaccine or a placebo. CDR3s include the opening cysteine and the closing phenylalanine or tryptophan. Each record gives: J gene, V gene, D gene, clone size, CDR3 protein, CDR3 DNA. D genes are given only for firm matches. The size field is filled for only some rows; it gives once, few, many or a size class.

>TRBJ2-1|TRBV10-2|TRBD1|-
CASSESGTGPFF
TGCGCCAGCAGTGAGTCGGGGACAGGGCCTTTCTTC
>TRBJ2-7|TRBV3-1/TRBV3-2|TRBD1|-
CASSPGTGKKGSYEQYF
TGTGCCAGCAGTCCCGGGACAGGGAAAAAAGGATCTTACGAGCAGTACTTC
>TRBJ1-4|TRBV27|-|-
CASSYRRSGEKLFF
TGTGCCAGCAGTTACCGCCGTTCGGGGGAAAAACTGTTTTTT
>TRBJ2-2|TRBV2|TRBD1|once
CASSLIQGSGELFF
TGTGCCAGCAGCCTCATACAGGGGTCCGGGGAGCTGTTTTTT
>TRBJ2-1|TRBV6-5|-|-
CASSQTQYNEQFF
TGTGCCAGCAGCCAGACACAATACAATGAGCAGTTCTTC
>TRBJ2-6|TRBV4-3|-|-
CASSQKQGLRSGANVLTF
TGCGCCAGCAGCCAAAAACAGGGATTGCGTTCTGGGGCCAACGTCCTGACTTTC
>TRBJ2-7|TRBV10-2|-|-
CASNVTPWRGEQYF
TGCGCCAGCAATGTGACGCCCTGGAGGGGCGAGCAGTACTTC
>TRBJ1-5|TRBV19|-|few
CASRIQGISNQPQHF
TGTGCCAGTAGGATTCAGGGGATTAGCAATCAGCCCCAGCATTTT
>TRBJ2-1|TRBV7-2|-|-
CASSQPPLGNNEQFF
TGTGCCAGCAGTCAGCCCCCGCTAGGCAACAATGAGCAGTTCTTC
>TRBJ2-1|TRBV7-2|TRBD2|-
CASSSQPLLAGTGQFF
TGTGCCAGCAGCTCCCAACCCCTACTAGCGGGGACGGGCCAGTTCTTC
>TRBJ1-1|TRBV28|-|-
CASSLVPPEAFF
TGTGCCAGCAGTTTGGTCCCCCCTGAAGCTTTCTTT
>TRBJ2-2|TRBV19|TRBD2|-
CASLGLAGAEVITGELFF
TGTGCCAGTTTGGGACTAGCGGGGGCCGAGGTCATTACCGGGGAGCTGTTTTTT
>TRBJ2-1|TRBV21-1|-|-
CASSKVGRGGYNEQFF
TGTGCCAGCAGCAAAGTAGGCCGGGGGGGTTACAATGAGCAGTTCTTC
>TRBJ1-6|TRBV15|-|-
CATSRAESSYNSPLHF
TGTGCCACCAGCAGAGCTGAGAGCTCCTATAATTCACCCCTCCACTTT
>TRBJ2-7|TRBV3-1/TRBV3-2|TRBD2|-
CASSDLAGRAYEQYF
TGTGCCAGCAGTGATCTAGCGGGACGTGCCTACGAGCAGTACTTC
>TRBJ2-7|TRBV7-2|-|-
CASSLPRTEQYF
TGTGCCAGCAGCTTACCTAGGACCGAGCAGTACTTC
>TRBJ1-2|TRBV5-1|-|-
CASSLWTPGEDYGYTF
TGCGCCAGCAGCCTATGGACACCCGGCGAAGACTATGGCTACACCTTC
>TRBJ2-7|TRBV10-3|-|-
CAISQGSYEQYF
TGTGCCATCTCCCAGGGCTCCTACGAGCAGTACTTC
>TRBJ1-5|TRBV30|-|-
CAWSVGLQLNQPQHF
TGTGCCTGGAGTGTAGGTTTACAGCTAAATCAGCCCCAGCATTTT
>TRBJ1-2|TRBV2|-|-
CASSEAPTYYGYTF
TGTGCCAGCAGTGAGGCACCCACTTACTATGGCTACACCTTC
>TRBJ1-6|TRBV6-5|-|-
CASSTGGLDSPLHF
TGTGCCAGCAGTACCGGCGGACTCGATTCACCCCTCCACTTT
>TRBJ1-2|TRBV6-1|-|-
CASSEIREGGYTF
TGTGCCAGCAGTGAAATTAGGGAAGGCGGCTACACCTTC
>TRBJ2-7|TRBV3-1/TRBV3-2|TRBD1|-
CASSQSQGTGAYEQYF
TGTGCCAGCAGCCAATCTCAGGGGACAGGTGCCTACGAGCAGTACTTC
>TRBJ2-3|TRBV30|-|-
CAWNLGTSPTDTQYF
TGTGCCTGGAACCTTGGGACAAGTCCCACAGATACGCAGTATTTT
>TRBJ2-7|TRBV20-1|-|-
CSASSQNQYYEQYF
TGCAGTGCTAGTTCCCAAAACCAGTACTACGAGCAGTACTTC
>TRBJ1-5|TRBV6-5|TRBD1|once
CASSYGRGPYQPQHF
TGTGCCAGCAGTTACGGCAGGGGGCCGTATCAGCCCCAGCATTTT
>TRBJ2-3|TRBV6-5|-|-
CASSNREDTQYF
TGTGCCAGCAGTAACAGGGAAGATACGCAGTATTTT
>TRBJ2-1|TRBV24-1|-|-
CATSDFNEQFF
TGTGCCACCAGTGATTTTAATGAGCAGTTCTTC
>TRBJ1-4|TRBV7-8|-|-
CASTTRGRANEKLFF
TGTGCCAGCACAACCAGGGGCCGGGCTAATGAAAAACTGTTTTTT
>TRBJ2-5|TRBV28|TRBD1|-
CASSPWTGGAETQYF
TGTGCCAGCAGTCCCTGGACAGGGGGCGCCGAGACCCAGTACTTC
>TRBJ1-5|TRBV5-6|TRBD1|-
CASSLFDRGGSQPQHF
TGTGCCAGCAGCTTATTCGACAGGGGCGGATCTCAGCCCCAGCATTTT
>TRBJ2-7|TRBV21-1|-|-
CASSKASTYEQYF
TGTGCCAGCAGCAAAGCGAGCACCTACGAGCAGTACTTC
>TRBJ2-7|TRBV28|TRBD1|-
CASSYRDRVNEQYF
TGTGCCAGCAGCTACCGGGACAGGGTCAACGAGCAGTACTTC
>TRBJ2-5|TRBV4-3|-|-
CAAGRGETQYF
TGCGCCGCGGGGCGCGGAGAGACCCAGTACTTC
>TRBJ1-2|TRBV2|-|-
CASSPRALVYTF
TGTGCCAGCTCTCCCCGGGCCCTCGTGTACACCTTC
>TRBJ1-1|TRBV19|-|-
CASILQLRAFF
TGTGCCAGTATTCTCCAGCTCAGGGCTTTCTTT
>TRBJ2-1|TRBV19|-|-
CASSTEGGRVNEQFF
TGTGCCAGTAGTACGGAGGGGGGACGGGTCAATGAGCAGTTCTTC
>TRBJ2-3|TRBV9|-|-
CASRIGDTQYF
TGTGCCAGCAGAATAGGGGATACGCAGTATTTT
>TRBJ2-1|TRBV19|-|-
CASSTVGNEQFF
TGTGCCAGTAGTACAGTGGGCAATGAGCAGTTCTTC
>TRBJ2-1|TRBV7-8|-|-
CASSLVVGGTTAYNEQFF
TGTGCCAGCAGCTTAGTTGTCGGGGGTACGACCGCATACAATGAGCAGTTCTTC
>TRBJ2-3|TRBV18|-|-
CASSPQRQYTDTQYF
TGTGCCAGCTCGCCTCAGAGACAATACACAGATACGCAGTATTTT
>TRBJ2-1|TRBV6-6|-|-
CASSTDNEQFF
TGTGCCAGCTCAACGGACAATGAGCAGTTCTTC
>TRBJ2-3|TRBV5-1|-|-
CASSFSSPTDTQYF
TGCGCCAGCAGCTTCAGTTCCCCGACAGATACGCAGTATTTT
>TRBJ1-4|TRBV5-1|-|-
CASSLSGKNEKLFF
TGCGCCAGCAGCTTGAGCGGGAAGAATGAAAAACTGTTTTTT
>TRBJ1-4|TRBV28|TRBD1|-
CASRKGQGPSEKLFF
TGTGCCAGCAGGAAGGGACAGGGGCCTAGTGAAAAACTGTTTTTT
>TRBJ2-3|TRBV2|-|-
CASSLLGTAVSDTQYF
TGTGCCAGCAGTCTGCTCGGGACGGCAGTGTCAGATACGCAGTATTTT
>TRBJ1-5|TRBV25-1|TRBD1|-
CASSGGQGGNQPQHF
TGTGCCAGCAGTGGAGGACAGGGCGGAAATCAGCCCCAGCATTTT
>TRBJ1-4|TRBV7-2|-|-
CASSLISYEKLFF
TGTGCCAGCAGCCTTATATCGTATGAAAAACTGTTTTTT
>TRBJ1-2|TRBV10-2|-|-
CASSEASGTSIFGYTF
TGCGCCAGCAGTGAGGCTTCCGGGACCTCTATCTTTGGCTACACCTTC
>TRBJ1-2|TRBV27|-|-
CASSFQGSGYGYTF
TGTGCCAGCAGTTTTCAGGGGTCGGGCTATGGCTACACCTTC
>TRBJ1-4|TRBV6-1|-|-
CASSEVPSTWFPAVNEKLFF
TGTGCCAGCAGTGAGGTCCCGTCCACCTGGTTTCCCGCCGTAAATGAAAAACTGTTTTTT
>TRBJ1-2|TRBV4-3|-|few
CASSQDRGTHYGYTF
TGCGCCAGCAGCCAAGACAGGGGTACCCACTATGGCTACACCTTC
>TRBJ1-2|TRBV5-4|-|-
CASSLTGPSYGYTF
TGTGCCAGCAGCTTGACCGGGCCATCCTATGGCTACACCTTC
>TRBJ2-7|TRBV4-3|TRBD1|-
CASSQDPPGQGSPEQYF
TGCGCCAGCAGCCAAGATCCTCCGGGACAGGGGTCCCCTGAGCAGTACTTC
>TRBJ1-2|TRBV7-9|-|-
CASSLTRGAYYGYTF
TGTGCCAGCAGCTTAACGAGGGGGGCCTACTATGGCTACACCTTC
>TRBJ1-1|TRBV5-1|-|-
CASSLVVFSNTEAFF
TGCGCCAGCAGCTTGGTTGTCTTCTCGAACACTGAAGCTTTCTTT
>TRBJ2-7|TRBV28|-|-
CASRPSRTVTYEQYF
TGTGCCAGCAGGCCGAGTCGGACTGTAACCTACGAGCAGTACTTC
>TRBJ1-6|TRBV18|-|-
CASSGPLSSYNSPLHF
TGTGCCAGCTCGGGTCCTCTCAGCTCCTATAATTCACCCCTCCACTTT
>TRBJ2-1|TRBV7-8|-|-
CASSRQGNEQFF
TGTGCCAGCAGCCGCCAGGGGAATGAGCAGTTCTTC
>TRBJ1-5|TRBV7-2|-|-
CASSLDSNQPQHF
TGTGCCAGCAGCTTAGATAGCAATCAGCCCCAGCATTTT